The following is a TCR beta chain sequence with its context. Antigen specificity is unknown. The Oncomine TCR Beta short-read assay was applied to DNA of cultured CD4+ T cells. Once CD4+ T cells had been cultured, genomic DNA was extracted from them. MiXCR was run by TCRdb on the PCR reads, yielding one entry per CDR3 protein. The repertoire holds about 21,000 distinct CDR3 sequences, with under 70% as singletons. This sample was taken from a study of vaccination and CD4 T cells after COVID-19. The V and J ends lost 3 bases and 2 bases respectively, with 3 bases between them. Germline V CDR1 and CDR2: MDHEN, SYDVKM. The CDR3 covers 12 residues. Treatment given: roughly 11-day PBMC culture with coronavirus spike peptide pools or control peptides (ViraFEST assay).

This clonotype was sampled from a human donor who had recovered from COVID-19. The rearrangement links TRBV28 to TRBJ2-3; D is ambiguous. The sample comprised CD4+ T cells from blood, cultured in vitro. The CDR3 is CASSLITDTQYF. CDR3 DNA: TGTGCCAGCAGTTTGATCACAGATACGCAGTATTTT.